The following is a TCR beta chain sequence with its context. Its antigen is not identified. Some clones are missing from TCRdb's copy, which holds only in-frame ones; the method was immunoSEQ multiplex PCR. The table lists hundreds of thousands of clones, roughly three quarters of them singletons. Around 90 million PBMCs per unsorted sample were used for genomic DNA. The data belong to a study of shared clonotypes between healthy human individuals. With 3 bases clipped from V and 6 bases from J, the junction kept 11 bases outside the gene matches. This CDR3 comprises 17 residues. The germline gives CDR1 KGHSH, CDR2 LQKENI. Whole-study findings and limits: Owing to a small donor count, the genetic and exposure-history diversity represented was limited.

This sequence joins TRBV18 and TRBJ2-1; 10 positions agree with TRBD2. The clonotype originates from a woman aged 40-49 years in good health. Some clones in this sample may be carry-over from other donors' samples. Sequenced sample: PBMCs. The CDR3 coding sequence is TGTGCCAGCTCACCTGGGATAAGGACTAGCGGACTCAATGAGCAGTTCTTC. It yields the protein CASSPGIRTSGLNEQFF.